This TCR beta chain comes out of a study of blood T cell repertoires in COVID-19. Study summary: Italy, Spain and the United States were the sources of the convalescent and acute COVID-19 samples. Sample material is recorded as cDNA or gDNA derived from T cells, B-cell-depleted T cells, or PBMCs.

As handled by the study authors: Reference gene primer amplification yielded estimated nucleated cell counts. The assay was immunoSEQ multiplex PCR, and TCRdb's table has in-frame clones only and misses some. That table supplies the V and J calls and clone size; D and trimming were determined from the DNA. The data hold about 140,000 clones, with around 88% observed a single time. Between the trimmed V and J ends, which lost 6 bases and 7 bases, there was a span of 19 bases. The CDR3 loop spans 13 amino acids. Germline CDR1 and CDR2: SQVTM and ANQGSEA. The sequenced sample consisted of peripheral blood. V and J are TRBV29-1 and TRBJ2-7; D perhaps matches TRBD2 (5 bases). This clonotype was obtained from a human donor in a cohort sampled during active COVID-19. The CDR3 is CSVGLLGGVEQYF. CDR3 bases: TGCAGCGTGGGTTTGCTAGGAGGTGTGGAGCAGTACTTC.